A single sample is the source of the 4 T cell receptor beta chains below, sequenced in a study of blood T cell repertoires in COVID-19. The table came from immunoSEQ multiplex PCR; TCRdb's copy has only in-frame clones and leaves some out. This sample has some 90,000 clones, with approximately 88% found just once. The sample taken for sequencing was peripheral blood. Receptors originate from a middle-aged man with COVID-19, enrolled during active disease.

V is TRBV6-5 and J is TRBJ2-5, with 11 nucleotides matching TRBD1. The V segment lost 6 bases and the J segment 7 bases; nucleotides outside the gene matches: 7. This CDR3 is 14 amino acids long. Germline values: CDR1 MNHEY, CDR2 SVGAGI. The CDR3 spells CASRGTGGSGTQYF. CDR3 DNA sequence: TGTGCCAGCAGGGGGACAGGGGGGAGTGGGACCCAGTACTTC.

The rearrangement uses TRBV28 and TRBJ1-1, with D maybe TRBD1 (6 bases). This CDR3 is built from 15 residues. Looked up from germline, CDR1 is MDHEN and CDR2 is SYDVKM. The ends were cut back, 5 bases at V and 1 base at J, with 14 bases in the middle. CDR3 sequence (DNA): TGTGCCAGCAGTCCTTGGACAGAACGGAACACTGAAGCTTTCTTT. Its protein product is CASSPWTERNTEAFF.

The V gene is TRBV7-8, the J gene TRBJ1-5; possible D gene TRBD1, 5 bases. Germline V lookup: CDR1 SGHVS, CDR2 FQNEAQ. There are 13 residues in the CDR3. Deletions cut 3 bases from V and 5 bases from J, with 8 bases between. CDR3 nucleotides: TGTGCCAGCAGCTTTGGGGACTATCAGCCCCAGCATTTT. Amino acids: CASSFGDYQPQHF.

V and J are TRBV11-2 and TRBJ2-5; possible D gene TRBD1, 6 bases. Germline V gene lookup returns CDR1 SGHAT and CDR2 FQNNGV. This CDR3 is 14 amino acids long. V was shortened by 1 base and J by 9 bases, with 15 bases between the two germline ends. The CDR3 protein is CASSLVGTSEAQYF. The CDR3 DNA reads as TGTGCCAGCAGCTTAGTAGGGACAAGTGAGGCCCAGTACTTC.